These 14 T cell receptor beta chains share one sample of origin, sequenced in a study of cytomegalovirus exposure and HLA in healthy donors. The PCR had 60 Vbeta and 13 Jbeta primers. Clones were read by immunoSEQ multiplex PCR, and TCRdb kept only the in-frame ones, dropping some. The sample holds about 90,000 clones; around 85% are singletons and the top ten take under 2.5%. Specimen: PBMCs. The source of these receptors is a man aged 18 to 30 in good health and CMV-seronegative.

To note about this clone: This CDR3 is also generated by other DNA sequences in the sample. CDR3 protein: CAWSGRTDNSPLHF. The CDR3 DNA sequence: TGTGCCTGGAGTGGACGGACAGATAATTCACCCCTCCACTTT. This rearrangement joins TRBV30 to TRBJ1-6; D may be TRBD1 (6 bases). Looked up from germline, CDR1 is GTSNPN and CDR2 is SVGIG (reference sequence). The CDR3 is 14 residues long. Trimming removed 1 base from V and 5 bases from J, with 9 bases in between.

This clone is labeled medium-sized. The gene calls are TRBV6-5 and TRBJ2-7; TRBD1 matches 7 bases. The CDR3 has 12 amino acids. Germline CDR1 is MNHEY and CDR2 is SVGAGI. V lost 3 bases to trimming and J lost 5 bases; unmatched junction nucleotides: 1. CDR3 residues: CASSYTGDEQYF. The CDR3 nucleotides are TGTGCCAGCAGTTATACAGGGGACGAGCAGTACTTC.

The rearrangement links TRBV19 to TRBJ1-3; D gene ambiguous. CDR3 length: 14 residues. Germline V gene sequence: CDR1 LNHDA, CDR2 SQIVND (reference sequence). Between the trimmed V and J ends, which lost 4 bases and 0 bases, there was a span of 7 bases. The CDR3 nucleotides read TGTGCCAGTAGTAGTTCGTTCTCTGGAAACACCATATATTTT. Residues: CASSSSFSGNTIYF.

The chain links TRBV4-1 to TRBJ2-3; no clear D. V lost 1 base and J 4 bases, leaving 6 bases between the germline ends. Per germline, CDR1 MGHRA and CDR2 YSYEKL. The CDR3 length is 13 residues. CDR3 amino acids: CASSQVLADTQYF. As DNA, the CDR3 is TGCGCCAGCAGCCAAGTCCTCGCAGATACGCAGTATTTT.

This rearrangement joins TRBV7-2 to TRBJ2-7; 7 nucleotides match TRBD1. The V gene end was trimmed by 7 bases and the J gene end by 7 bases; junction bases not matched to a gene: 13. The CDR3 totals 14 residues. CDR1 is SGHTA, CDR2 FQGNSA, per germline. CDR3 protein: CASTLTTGAEEQYF. The CDR3 coding sequence is TGTGCCAGCACCTTGACCACAGGGGCAGAGGAGCAGTACTTC.

The chain carries TRBV6-1 and TRBJ2-3; 11 nucleotides agree with TRBD2. Germline V CDR1 and CDR2: MNHNS, SASEGT. Trimming took 4 bases from V and 6 from J; bases not matched to a gene: 6. This CDR3 spans 15 amino acids. In nucleotides, the CDR3 is TGTGCCAGCAGTGGAGGGACTAGCGGCTTCGATACGCAGTATTTT. It specifies CASSGGTSGFDTQYF.

A note on this clone: The same CDR3 can be traced to other DNA sequences in this sample. V and J are TRBV5-1 and TRBJ2-4, with TRBD1 matching 9 bases. The CDR3 sequence is 13 residues long. Germline loops: CDR1 SGHRS, CDR2 YFSETQ. Losses at the gene ends were 5 bases for V and 8 bases for J; bases not matched to a gene: 5. The CDR3 sequence: CASSNRGRDIQYF. In nucleotides, the CDR3 is TGCGCCAGCAGTAACAGGGGGCGAGACATTCAGTACTTC.

J is TRBJ1-5 and V is TRBV5-1; no definite D call. Trimming left V 4 bases short and J 0 bases short, with 14 bases between. The CDR3 has 16 residues. Germline CDR1 is SGHRS and CDR2 is YFSETQ. The CDR3 DNA is TGCGCCAGCAGCCCGGGAGGAAGCTATAGCAATCAGCCCCAGCATTTT. This sequence encodes CASSPGGSYSNQPQHF.

The rearrangement links TRBV5-1 to TRBJ1-5; 8 bases map to TRBD1. This CDR3 comprises 14 residues. Trimming at V came to 3 bases and at J to 2 bases, leaving 1 base not matched to a gene. Per germline, CDR1 SGHRS and CDR2 YFSETQ. CDR3 nucleotide sequence: TGCGCCAGCAGCTCGGGACAGGGCAATCAGCCCCAGCATTTT. It is translated as CASSSGQGNQPQHF. Complete variable domain (other parts from reference TRBV5-1 and TRBJ1-5): KAGVTQTPRYLIKTRGQQVTLSCSPISGHRSVSWYQQTPGQGLQFLFEYFSETQRNKGNFPGRFSGRQFSNSRSEMNVSTLELGDSALYLCASSSGQGNQPQHFGDGTRLSIL.

The chain joins TRBV5-1 to TRBJ2-7; 8 bases map to TRBD2. The length of the CDR3 is 15 residues. CDR1 SGHRS and CDR2 YFSETQ come from the germline V gene. The V gene end was trimmed by 2 bases and the J gene end by 0 bases; junction bases not matched to a gene: 4. The CDR3: CASSFSGKASYEQYF. The CDR3 region has the DNA TGCGCCAGCAGCTTTAGCGGGAAAGCCTCCTACGAGCAGTACTTC.

The genes are TRBV15 and TRBJ1-1; D is unclear. Trimming took 0 bases from V and 11 from J, leaving 7 bases between them. The CDR3 loop spans 11 amino acids. Germline V lookup: CDR1 LNHNV, CDR2 YYDKDF (reference sequence). The CDR3 sequence: CATSRDAEAFF. The CDR3 DNA reads as TGTGCCACCAGCAGAGATGCGGAGGCTTTCTTT.

The rearrangement joins TRBV2 to TRBJ2-5, with a weak D call TRBD2 (6 bases). This CDR3 comprises 15 residues. Trimming left V 6 bases short and J 4 bases short, with 18 bases between. The germline CDR1 and CDR2 sequences are SNHLY and FYNNEI. The CDR3 protein is CASSEGGPLGETQYF. CDR3 DNA: TGTGCCAGCAGCGAGGGAGGACCCCTCGGAGAGACCCAGTACTTC.

The chain couples TRBV29-1 to TRBJ2-1; no clear D gene. CDR3 length equals 12 residues. Looked up from germline, CDR1 is SQVTM and CDR2 is ANQGSEA. The V gene lost 4 bases and the J gene lost 8 bases, with 12 bases spanning the gap. The CDR3 region is CSVGVSSHEQFF. In DNA form, the CDR3 reads TGCAGCGTTGGTGTTAGCAGCCATGAGCAGTTCTTC.

The J gene is TRBJ1-1, the V gene TRBV19; TRBD1 is a possible D gene (6 bases). V was cut by 7 bases and J by 6 bases, with 18 bases left in between. Germline V gives CDR1 LNHDA, CDR2 SQIVND (reference sequence). The CDR3 length is 14 residues. The CDR3 DNA follows: TGTGCCAGTATCATGGGGGCCGGGCGAGCTGAAGCTTTCTTT. Residues: CASIMGAGRAEAFF. The full variable domain, in which reference TRBV19 and TRBJ1-1 provide the parts outside the CDR3, is DGGITQSPKYLFRKEGQNVTLSCEQNLNHDAMYWYRQDPGQGLRLIYYSQIVNDFQKGDIAEGYSVSREKKESFPLTVTSAQKNPTAFYLCASIMGAGRAEAFFGQGTRLTVV.